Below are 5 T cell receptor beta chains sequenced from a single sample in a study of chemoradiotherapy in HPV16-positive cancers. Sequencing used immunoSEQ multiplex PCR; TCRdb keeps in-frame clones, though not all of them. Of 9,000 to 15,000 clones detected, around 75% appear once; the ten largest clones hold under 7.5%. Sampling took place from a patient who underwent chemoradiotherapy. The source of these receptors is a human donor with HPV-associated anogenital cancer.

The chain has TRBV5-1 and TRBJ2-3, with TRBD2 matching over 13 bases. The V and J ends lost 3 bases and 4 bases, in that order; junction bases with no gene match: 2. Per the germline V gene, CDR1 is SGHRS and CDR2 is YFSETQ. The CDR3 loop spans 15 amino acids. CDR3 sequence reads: CASSWTSGSSDTQYF. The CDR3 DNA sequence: TGCGCCAGCAGCTGGACTAGCGGGAGTTCAGATACGCAGTATTTT.

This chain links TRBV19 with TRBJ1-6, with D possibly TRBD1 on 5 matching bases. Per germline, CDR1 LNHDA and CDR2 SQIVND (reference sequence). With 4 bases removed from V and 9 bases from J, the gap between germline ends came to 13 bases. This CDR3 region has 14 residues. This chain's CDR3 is CASSTGTMSSPLHF. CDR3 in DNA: TGTGCCAGTAGTACGGGGACGATGTCTTCACCCCTCCACTTT.

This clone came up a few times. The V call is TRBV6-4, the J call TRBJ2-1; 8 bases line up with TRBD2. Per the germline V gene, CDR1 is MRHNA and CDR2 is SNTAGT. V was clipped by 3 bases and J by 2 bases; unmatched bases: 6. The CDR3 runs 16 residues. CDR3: CASSEEGGGTYNEQFF. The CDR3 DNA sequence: TGTGCCAGCAGTGAAGAAGGCGGGGGGACCTACAATGAGCAGTTCTTC.

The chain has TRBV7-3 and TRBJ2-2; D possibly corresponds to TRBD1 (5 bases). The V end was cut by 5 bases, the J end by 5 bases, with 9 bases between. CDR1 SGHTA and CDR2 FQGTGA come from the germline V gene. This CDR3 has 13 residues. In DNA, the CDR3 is TGTGCCAGCAGCCCGACAGCGACCGGGGAGCTGTTTTTT. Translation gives CASSPTATGELFF. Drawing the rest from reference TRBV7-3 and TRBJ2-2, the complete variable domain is GAGVSQTPSNKVTEKGKYVELRCDPISGHTALYWYRQSLGQGPEFLIYFQGTGAADDSGLPNDRFFAVRPEGSVSTLKIQRTERGDSAVYLCASSPTATGELFFGEGSRLTVL.

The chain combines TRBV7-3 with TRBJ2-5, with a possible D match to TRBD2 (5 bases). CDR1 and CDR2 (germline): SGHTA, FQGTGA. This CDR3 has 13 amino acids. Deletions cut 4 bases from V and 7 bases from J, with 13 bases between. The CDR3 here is CASSSERGVTQYF. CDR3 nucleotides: TGTGCCAGCAGCTCCGAACGGGGAGTGACCCAGTACTTC. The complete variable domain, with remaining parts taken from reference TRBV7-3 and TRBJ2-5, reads GAGVSQTPSNKVTEKGKYVELRCDPISGHTALYWYRQSLGQGPEFLIYFQGTGAADDSGLPNDRFFAVRPEGSVSTLKIQRTERGDSAVYLCASSSERGVTQYFGPGTRLLVL.